This is a list of T cell receptor beta chains from one sample in a study of early T cells in non-severe SARS-CoV-2 infection. Via MiXCR, TCRdb re-called the 5' RACE reads, giving one row per CDR3 protein. The repertoire has 90,000 to 120,000 distinct CDR3 sequences, roughly an eighth of them found once; the top ten carry 3% to 3.5%. Sample: whole blood. These receptors were collected from an adult who was a healthcare worker with PCR-confirmed SARS-CoV-2 infection or an uninfected control (not recorded which). CDR3s include the opening cysteine and the closing phenylalanine or tryptophan. D genes are given only for firm matches. Not every row has a clone size; where given, it reads once, few, many or a size class.

clone size: many
D gene: NA
V gene: TRBV12-3/TRBV12-4
J gene: TRBJ1-4
CDR3 DNA: TGTGCCAGCAGTTTAGCCGGGACCGAAAAACTGTTTTTT
CDR3 protein: CASSLAGTEKLFF

clone size: many
D gene: NA
V gene: TRBV6-5
J gene: TRBJ2-1
CDR3 DNA: TGTGCCAGCAAAGGGGTCGGGGAGCAGTTCTTC
CDR3 protein: CASKGVGEQFF

clone size: few
D gene: NA
V gene: TRBV6-1
J gene: TRBJ1-2
CDR3 DNA: TGTGCCAGCAGTCTCTCGCGGGACGGCTACACCTTC
CDR3 protein: CASSLSRDGYTF

clone size: few
D gene: NA
V gene: TRBV25-1
J gene: TRBJ2-1
CDR3 DNA: TGTGCCAGCAGTGGTCGGGATGAGCAGTTCTTC
CDR3 protein: CASSGRDEQFF

clone size: NA
D gene: NA
V gene: TRBV10-3
J gene: TRBJ2-3
CDR3 DNA: TGTGCCACCACGGGGGTAGCCACAGATACGCAGTATTTT
CDR3 protein: CATTGVATDTQYF

clone size: NA
D gene: NA
V gene: TRBV7-6
J gene: TRBJ1-1
CDR3 DNA: TGTGCCAGCAGCTCGGACACAAACACTGAAGCTTTCTTT
CDR3 protein: CASSSDTNTEAFF

clone size: few
D gene: NA
V gene: TRBV28
J gene: TRBJ2-5
CDR3 DNA: TGTGCCAGCAGTTTAGGTCGCGGGGCGCGCCAAGAGACCCAGTACTTC
CDR3 protein: CASSLGRGARQETQYF

clone size: many
D gene: NA
V gene: TRBV14
J gene: TRBJ2-7
CDR3 DNA: TGTGCCAGCAGCCAAGATATCTACGAGCAGTACTTC
CDR3 protein: CASSQDIYEQYF

clone size: many
D gene: NA
V gene: TRBV11-3
J gene: TRBJ2-3
CDR3 DNA: TGTGCCAGCAGCCATACCACAGATACGCAGTATTTT
CDR3 protein: CASSHTTDTQYF

clone size: many
D gene: NA
V gene: TRBV10-3
J gene: TRBJ1-2
CDR3 DNA: TGTGCCATCAGCGAACGAGAGACTAGGGGATCTAACTATGGCTACACCTTC
CDR3 protein: CAISERETRGSNYGYTF

clone size: many
D gene: TRBD1
V gene: TRBV5-6
J gene: TRBJ2-2
CDR3 DNA: TGTGCCAGCAGCTTCGGACAGGGGGTTGCCGGGGAGCTGTTTTTT
CDR3 protein: CASSFGQGVAGELFF

clone size: many
D gene: NA
V gene: TRBV12-3/TRBV12-4
J gene: TRBJ2-2
CDR3 DNA: TGTGCCAGCAGTTTAAGGCGGACCCAACGGGGGTCCGGGGAGCTGTTTTTT
CDR3 protein: CASSLRRTQRGSGELFF

clone size: once
D gene: NA
V gene: TRBV7-9
J gene: TRBJ2-5
CDR3 DNA: TGTGCCAGCAGCCCCAGGGGAGCAGGGCCACAAGAGACCCAGTACTTC
CDR3 protein: CASSPRGAGPQETQYF

clone size: few
D gene: NA
V gene: TRBV25-1
J gene: TRBJ2-7
CDR3 DNA: TGTGCCAGCAGTGCCCTTACAGGGACGCGGGGCTACGAGCAGTACTTC
CDR3 protein: CASSALTGTRGYEQYF

clone size: NA
D gene: TRBD1
V gene: TRBV28
J gene: TRBJ1-5
CDR3 DNA: TGTGCCAGCAGTTTTCAGGGGGGGTCGGGTCAGCCCCAGCATTTT
CDR3 protein: CASSFQGGSGQPQHF

clone size: NA
D gene: NA
V gene: TRBV6-5
J gene: TRBJ1-5
CDR3 DNA: TGTGCCAGCAGCCTGGGCTCGGGGGGAGGGCAGCCCCAGCATTTT
CDR3 protein: CASSLGSGGGQPQHF

clone size: few
D gene: TRBD1
V gene: TRBV28
J gene: TRBJ1-3
CDR3 DNA: TGTGCCAGCGCCCCGGCGGGACAGCGCTCTGGAAACACCATATATTTT
CDR3 protein: CASAPAGQRSGNTIYF

clone size: many
D gene: NA
V gene: TRBV5-4
J gene: TRBJ1-1
CDR3 DNA: TGTGCCAGCAGCCCGCCGGGACAATCGAACACTGAAGCTTTCTTT
CDR3 protein: CASSPPGQSNTEAFF

clone size: many
D gene: NA
V gene: TRBV24-1
J gene: TRBJ2-2
CDR3 DNA: TGTGCCACCAGTGATGCGGCCCACGCGAACACCGGGGAGCTGTTTTTT
CDR3 protein: CATSDAAHANTGELFF

clone size: few
D gene: TRBD2
V gene: TRBV9
J gene: TRBJ2-7
CDR3 DNA: TGTGCCAGCAGCGTAGGACCCGGCCGGGACTACCCCTCCTACGAGCAGTACTTC
CDR3 protein: CASSVGPGRDYPSYEQYF

clone size: few
D gene: NA
V gene: TRBV12-2
J gene: TRBJ1-5
CDR3 DNA: TGTGCAAGTCGCTTTAATGGGATAAGTCAGCCCCAGCATTTT
CDR3 protein: CASRFNGISQPQHF

clone size: few
D gene: NA
V gene: TRBV7-3
J gene: TRBJ1-4
CDR3 DNA: TGTGCCAGCAGCTTAGTGTTTGGAACGCATCTCAATGAAAAACTGTTTTTT
CDR3 protein: CASSLVFGTHLNEKLFF

clone size: few
D gene: NA
V gene: TRBV12-3/TRBV12-4
J gene: TRBJ2-1
CDR3 DNA: TGTGCCAGCACCAAGGGTATCTCCTACAATGAGCAGTTCTTC
CDR3 protein: CASTKGISYNEQFF

clone size: NA
D gene: NA
V gene: TRBV2
J gene: TRBJ2-7
CDR3 DNA: TGTGCCAGCAAGTCGGGACCCCACGAGCAGTACTTC
CDR3 protein: CASKSGPHEQYF

clone size: few
D gene: NA
V gene: TRBV6-6
J gene: TRBJ1-1
CDR3 DNA: TGTGCCAGCAGTTATACAGGGCTCACTGAAGCTTTCTTT
CDR3 protein: CASSYTGLTEAFF

clone size: many
D gene: TRBD1
V gene: TRBV7-8
J gene: TRBJ1-5
CDR3 DNA: TGTGCCAGCAGCTCCTACAGGGGAGGAGGAAGCAATCAGCCCCAGCATTTT
CDR3 protein: CASSSYRGGGSNQPQHF

clone size: few
D gene: NA
V gene: TRBV27
J gene: TRBJ1-1
CDR3 DNA: TGTGCCAGCAGTTCACTAGGGGGTGAAGCTTTCTTT
CDR3 protein: CASSSLGGEAFF

clone size: NA
D gene: NA
V gene: TRBV28
J gene: TRBJ2-1
CDR3 DNA: TGTGCGGCGGGATCGGGGATCTCCTACAATGAGCAGTTCTTC
CDR3 protein: CAAGSGISYNEQFF

clone size: NA
D gene: NA
V gene: TRBV6-1
J gene: TRBJ1-2
CDR3 DNA: TGTGCCAGCAGTCGGCAGCCCTATGGCTACACCTTC
CDR3 protein: CASSRQPYGYTF

clone size: NA
D gene: NA
V gene: TRBV20-1
J gene: TRBJ2-1
CDR3 DNA: TGCAGTGCCGCCATGGCGGGGTTAAACAATGAGCAGTTCTTC
CDR3 protein: CSAAMAGLNNEQFF

clone size: NA
D gene: TRBD1
V gene: TRBV29-1
J gene: TRBJ2-1
CDR3 DNA: TGCAGCGTTGTACGGCAGGGGGTATCCTACAATGAGCAGTTCTTC
CDR3 protein: CSVVRQGVSYNEQFF

clone size: NA
D gene: NA
V gene: TRBV20-1
J gene: TRBJ1-3
CDR3 DNA: TGCAGTGCTATTGGGACAAAAAGCTTTGGAAACACCATATATTTT
CDR3 protein: CSAIGTKSFGNTIYF

clone size: NA
D gene: NA
V gene: TRBV11-2
J gene: TRBJ2-1
CDR3 DNA: TGTGCCAGCAGCTTAGATCGACTCTTCTGGAGGGGCAATGAGCAGTTCTTC
CDR3 protein: CASSLDRLFWRGNEQFF

clone size: few
D gene: NA
V gene: TRBV6-1
J gene: TRBJ1-6
CDR3 DNA: TGTGCCAGCAGTGAAGCGGAGACACGGGGTTCACCCCTCCACTTT
CDR3 protein: CASSEAETRGSPLHF

clone size: many
D gene: NA
V gene: TRBV10-3
J gene: TRBJ2-5
CDR3 DNA: TGTGCCATCAGTGAAAGACAGCCCGGGGAGACCCAGTACTTC
CDR3 protein: CAISERQPGETQYF

clone size: NA
D gene: TRBD1
V gene: TRBV10-2
J gene: TRBJ1-3
CDR3 DNA: TGCGCCAGCAGTATATTGGGACAGGGTGGAAACACCATATATTTT
CDR3 protein: CASSILGQGGNTIYF

clone size: NA
D gene: NA
V gene: TRBV12-3/TRBV12-4
J gene: TRBJ2-3
CDR3 DNA: TGTGCCAGCAGCCTCGGGGGGCCCTACACAGATACGCAGTATTTT
CDR3 protein: CASSLGGPYTDTQYF

clone size: many
D gene: TRBD1
V gene: TRBV6-1
J gene: TRBJ1-2
CDR3 DNA: TGTGCCACGGGACAGGGGAAAACTACTGATGGCTACACCTTC
CDR3 protein: CATGQGKTTDGYTF

clone size: few
D gene: TRBD1
V gene: TRBV5-6
J gene: TRBJ2-1
CDR3 DNA: TGTGCCAGCAGCTTGCGAAAGCCCAGGGGGAACGCCAATGAGCAGTTCTTC
CDR3 protein: CASSLRKPRGNANEQFF

clone size: few
D gene: NA
V gene: TRBV7-8
J gene: TRBJ1-1
CDR3 DNA: TGTGCCAGCAGCTCCCAGAGTTACACTGAAGCTTTCTTT
CDR3 protein: CASSSQSYTEAFF

clone size: few
D gene: NA
V gene: TRBV29-1
J gene: TRBJ2-3
CDR3 DNA: TGCAGCGTTGAGAGGGGGACCCAGGATACGCAGTATTTT
CDR3 protein: CSVERGTQDTQYF

clone size: few
D gene: NA
V gene: TRBV28
J gene: TRBJ2-5
CDR3 DNA: TGTGCCAGCAGTTCACCGAGGGAGACCCAGTACTTC
CDR3 protein: CASSSPRETQYF

clone size: few
D gene: NA
V gene: TRBV19
J gene: TRBJ2-1
CDR3 DNA: TGTGCCAGTAGTATAGATTGGGCTAAGGTCTCCTACAATGAGCAGTTCTTC
CDR3 protein: CASSIDWAKVSYNEQFF

clone size: NA
D gene: TRBD2
V gene: TRBV2
J gene: TRBJ2-3
CDR3 DNA: TGTGCCAGCAGTGAGGCGGGGGACCCAGATACGCAGTATTTT
CDR3 protein: CASSEAGDPDTQYF

clone size: NA
D gene: TRBD2
V gene: TRBV7-9
J gene: TRBJ2-5
CDR3 DNA: TGTGCCAGCAGCTTCCGCCCTGAGGGACTAGCGGGGGGGCCCGGGCACCAAGAGACCCAGTACTTC
CDR3 protein: CASSFRPEGLAGGPGHQETQYF

clone size: many
D gene: TRBD1
V gene: TRBV18
J gene: TRBJ1-2
CDR3 DNA: TGTGCCAGCTCACCCAGGGACAGGGACGGCTACACCTTC
CDR3 protein: CASSPRDRDGYTF

clone size: many
D gene: NA
V gene: TRBV6-5
J gene: TRBJ1-1
CDR3 DNA: TGTGCCAGCAGTTACCGGGCGCTGGTGGGGACTGAAGCTTTCTTT
CDR3 protein: CASSYRALVGTEAFF

clone size: medium-sized
D gene: NA
V gene: TRBV7-6
J gene: TRBJ2-2
CDR3 DNA: TGTGCCAGCAGCTTAATCCCCCGGGGGGCAGACACCGGGGAGCTGTTTTTT
CDR3 protein: CASSLIPRGADTGELFF

clone size: few
D gene: NA
V gene: TRBV11-3
J gene: TRBJ2-3
CDR3 DNA: TGTGCCAGCAGCTTGTCGGTAGATACGCAGTATTTT
CDR3 protein: CASSLSVDTQYF

clone size: few
D gene: NA
V gene: TRBV7-8
J gene: TRBJ2-1
CDR3 DNA: TGTGCCAGCAGCTTAAGCCAGAGCTCCTACAATGAGCAGTTCTTC
CDR3 protein: CASSLSQSSYNEQFF

clone size: NA
D gene: TRBD2
V gene: TRBV12-3/TRBV12-4
J gene: TRBJ2-1
CDR3 DNA: TGTGCCAGCAGTCCAATAGCGGGCCGCTCCTACAATGAGCAGTTCTTC
CDR3 protein: CASSPIAGRSYNEQFF

clone size: few
D gene: NA
V gene: TRBV12-3/TRBV12-4
J gene: TRBJ1-5
CDR3 DNA: TGTGCCAGCAGCCCGCGGAGGGGCCTTAGCAATCAGCCCCAGCATTTT
CDR3 protein: CASSPRRGLSNQPQHF

clone size: few
D gene: NA
V gene: TRBV7-2
J gene: TRBJ2-7
CDR3 DNA: TGTGCCAGCAGCTTAGGGGGGGCAACGAAGGAGCAGTACTTC
CDR3 protein: CASSLGGATKEQYF

clone size: few
D gene: NA
V gene: TRBV5-1
J gene: TRBJ2-1
CDR3 DNA: TGCGCCAGCAGCCAGGACAGATCGTACAATGAGCAGTTCTTC
CDR3 protein: CASSQDRSYNEQFF

clone size: many
D gene: TRBD2
V gene: TRBV20-1
J gene: TRBJ2-7
CDR3 DNA: TGCAGTGCTAGACGGGCTAGCGGGAGTTACGAGCAGTACTTC
CDR3 protein: CSARRASGSYEQYF

clone size: few
D gene: TRBD2
V gene: TRBV7-3
J gene: TRBJ2-1
CDR3 DNA: TGTGCCAGCAGCCCCGGCCAGCGGGAGGGCAATGAGCAGTTCTTC
CDR3 protein: CASSPGQREGNEQFF

clone size: many
D gene: NA
V gene: TRBV7-2
J gene: TRBJ2-5
CDR3 DNA: TGTGCCGGGACGGGGGAACAAGAGACCCAGTACTTC
CDR3 protein: CAGTGEQETQYF